This TCR beta chain was captured by sequencing in a study of blood T cell repertoires in COVID-19. Study in general: Samples of COVID-19 (acute and convalescent) were obtained from the United States, Italy and Spain.

With V trimmed by 0 bases and J by 4 bases, 4 bases remained unmatched. Germline lookup yields CDR1 SGDLS and CDR2 YYNGEE. This CDR3 is built from 17 residues. Data came from immunoSEQ multiplex PCR; TCRdb stores just in-frame clones and leaves some out. Here the sample spans hundreds of thousands of clones, just over 85% being singletons. Material for sequencing was peripheral blood. The sequence was collected from a woman aged 25 to 45 with active or convalescent COVID-19. The V call is TRBV9, the J call TRBJ2-1; 13 bases are a match to TRBD2. DNA for the CDR3: TGTGCCAGCAGCGTAGGGGTGACTAGCGGGGGGTACAATGAGCAGTTCTTC. This translates into CASSVGVTSGGYNEQFF.